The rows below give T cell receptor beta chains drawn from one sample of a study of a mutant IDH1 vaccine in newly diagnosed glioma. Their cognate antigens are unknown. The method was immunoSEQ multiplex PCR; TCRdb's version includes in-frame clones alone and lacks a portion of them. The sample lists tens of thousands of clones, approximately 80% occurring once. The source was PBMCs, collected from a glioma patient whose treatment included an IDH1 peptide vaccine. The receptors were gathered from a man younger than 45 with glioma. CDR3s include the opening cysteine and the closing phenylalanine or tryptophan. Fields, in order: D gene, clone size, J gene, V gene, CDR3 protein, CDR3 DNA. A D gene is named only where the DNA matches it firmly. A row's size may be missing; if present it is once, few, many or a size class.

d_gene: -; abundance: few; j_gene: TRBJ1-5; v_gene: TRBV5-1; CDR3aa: CASSIDSPRGDQPQHF; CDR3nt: TGCGCCAGCAGCATCGACAGCCCACGGGGGGATCAGCCCCAGCATTTT
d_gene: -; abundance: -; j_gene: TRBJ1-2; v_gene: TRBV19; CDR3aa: CASRIDQANYGYTF; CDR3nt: TGTGCCAGTAGAATCGACCAAGCTAACTATGGCTACACCTTC
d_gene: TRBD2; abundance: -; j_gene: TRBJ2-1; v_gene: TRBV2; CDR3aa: CASSRDYVEQFF; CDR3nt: TGTGCCAGCAGTCGGGACTATGTTGAGCAGTTCTTC
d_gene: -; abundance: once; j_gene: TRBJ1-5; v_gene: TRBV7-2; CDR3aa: CASSPDTSNQPQHF; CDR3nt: TGTGCCAGCAGCCCGGACACTTCTAATCAGCCCCAGCATTTT
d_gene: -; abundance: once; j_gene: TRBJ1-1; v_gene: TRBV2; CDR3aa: CASSEIFARANTEAFF; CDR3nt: TGTGCCAGCAGTGAAATTTTCGCCAGGGCGAACACTGAAGCTTTCTTT
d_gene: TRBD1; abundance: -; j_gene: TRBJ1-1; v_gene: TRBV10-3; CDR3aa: CATRDRSSEAFF; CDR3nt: TGTGCCACCCGGGACAGGTCCTCTGAAGCTTTCTTT
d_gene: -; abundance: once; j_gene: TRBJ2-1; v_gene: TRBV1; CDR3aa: CTSSQDGKRSYNEQFF; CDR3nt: TGCACCAGCAGCCAAGATGGGAAACGATCCTACAATGAGCAGTTCTTC
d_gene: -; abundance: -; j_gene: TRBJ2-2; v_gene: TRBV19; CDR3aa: CASSNSPGTGGELFF; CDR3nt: TGTGCCAGTAGTAACTCCCCCGGGACTGGCGGGGAGCTGTTTTTT
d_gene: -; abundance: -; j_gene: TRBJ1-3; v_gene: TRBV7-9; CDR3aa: CASSLFPNGEISGNTIYF; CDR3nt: TGTGCCAGCAGCTTATTCCCGAACGGCGAAATCTCTGGAAACACCATATATTTT
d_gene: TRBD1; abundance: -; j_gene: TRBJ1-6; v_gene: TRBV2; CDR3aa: CATGTAYNSPLHF; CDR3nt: TGTGCCACAGGGACAGCCTATAATTCACCCCTCCACTTT
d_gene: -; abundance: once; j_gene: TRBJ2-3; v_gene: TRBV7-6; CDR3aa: CASSGTHNGDTQYF; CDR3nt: TGTGCCAGCAGCGGCACGCACAATGGGGATACGCAGTATTTT
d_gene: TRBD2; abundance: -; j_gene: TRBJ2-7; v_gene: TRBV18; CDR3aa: CASSLGGKDSEQYF; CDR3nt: TGTGCCAGCTCACTCGGGGGGAAGGATAGCGAGCAGTACTTC
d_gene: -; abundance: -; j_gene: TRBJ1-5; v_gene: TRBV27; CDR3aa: CASSLNGIDQPQHF; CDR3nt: TGTGCCAGCAGTTTAAACGGAATTGATCAGCCCCAGCATTTT
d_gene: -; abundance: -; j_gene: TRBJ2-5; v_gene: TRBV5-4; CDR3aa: CASSSGGQETQYF; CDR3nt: TGTGCCAGCAGCTCGGGTGGCCAAGAGACCCAGTACTTC
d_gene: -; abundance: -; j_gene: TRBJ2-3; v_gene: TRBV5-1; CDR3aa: CASSLAGYGRGTDTQYF; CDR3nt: TGCGCCAGCAGCTTGGCCGGTTATGGCAGGGGCACAGATACGCAGTATTTT
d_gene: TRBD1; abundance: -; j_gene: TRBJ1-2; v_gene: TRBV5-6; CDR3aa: CASSPDRGIGGYTF; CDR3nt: TGTGCCAGCAGCCCGGACAGGGGCATTGGGGGCTACACCTTC
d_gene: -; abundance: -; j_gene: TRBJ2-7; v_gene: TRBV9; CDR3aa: CASSPEGRPGYFPPNEQYF; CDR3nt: TGTGCCAGCAGCCCAGAGGGAAGGCCAGGGTACTTCCCCCCCAACGAGCAGTACTTC
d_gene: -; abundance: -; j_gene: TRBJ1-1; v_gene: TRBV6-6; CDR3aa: CASRRDGMNTEAFF; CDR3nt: TGTGCCAGCAGGCGGGACGGGATGAACACTGAAGCTTTCTTT
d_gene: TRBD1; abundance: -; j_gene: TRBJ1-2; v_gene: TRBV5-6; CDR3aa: CASSFGTGRNGYTF; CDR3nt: TGTGCCAGCAGCTTTGGGACAGGGAGAAATGGCTACACCTTC
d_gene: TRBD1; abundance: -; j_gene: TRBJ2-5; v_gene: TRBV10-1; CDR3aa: CASSRTGKETQYF; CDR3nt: TGCGCCAGCAGTCGGACAGGCAAAGAGACCCAGTACTTC
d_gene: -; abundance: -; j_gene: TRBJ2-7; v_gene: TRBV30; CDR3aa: CAWSVQGYEQYF; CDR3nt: TGTGCCTGGAGTGTTCAGGGCTACGAGCAGTACTTC
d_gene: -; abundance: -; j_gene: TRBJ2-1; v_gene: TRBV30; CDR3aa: CAWRGRGRSHNEQFF; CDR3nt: TGTGCCTGGAGAGGCCGGGGAAGGTCCCACAATGAGCAGTTCTTC
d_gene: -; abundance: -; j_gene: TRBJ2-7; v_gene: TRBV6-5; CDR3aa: CASSPRAGEAYEQYF; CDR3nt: TGTGCCAGCAGCCCCCGCGCCGGGGAGGCCTACGAGCAGTACTTC
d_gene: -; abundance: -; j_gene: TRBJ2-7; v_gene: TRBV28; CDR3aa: CASSPYIREQYF; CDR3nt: TGTGCCAGCAGTCCCTATATCCGCGAGCAGTACTTC
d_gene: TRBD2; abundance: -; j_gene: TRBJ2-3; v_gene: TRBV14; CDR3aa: CASSSSGRGRRDTQYF; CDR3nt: TGTGCCAGCAGCTCTAGCGGGAGGGGAAGAAGGGATACGCAGTATTTT
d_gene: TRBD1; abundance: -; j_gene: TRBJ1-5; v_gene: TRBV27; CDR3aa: CASSSRQGAFQPQHF; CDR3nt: TGTGCCAGCAGTTCCAGACAGGGGGCCTTTCAGCCCCAGCATTTT
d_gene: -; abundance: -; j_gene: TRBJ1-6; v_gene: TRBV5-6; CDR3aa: CASSRIGGINSPPHF; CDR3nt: TGTGCCAGCAGCCGTATTGGCGGAATTAATTCACCCCCCCACTTT
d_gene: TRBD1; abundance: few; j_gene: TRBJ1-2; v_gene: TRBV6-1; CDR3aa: CASSVGTDIYGYTF; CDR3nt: TGTGCCAGCAGTGTGGGGACAGACATCTATGGCTACACCTTC
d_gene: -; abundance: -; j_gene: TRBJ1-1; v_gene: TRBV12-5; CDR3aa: CASASSDNTEAFF; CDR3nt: TGTGCTAGTGCCTCCAGTGATAACACTGAAGCTTTCTTT
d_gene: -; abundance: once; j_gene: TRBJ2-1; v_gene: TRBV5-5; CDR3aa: CASSSWSPSSYNEQFF; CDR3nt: TGTGCCAGCAGCTCCTGGTCGCCAAGCTCCTACAATGAGCAGTTCTTC
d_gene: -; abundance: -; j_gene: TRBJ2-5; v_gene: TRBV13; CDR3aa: CASSLARGRGQETQYF; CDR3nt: TGTGCCAGCAGCTTGGCTAGGGGAAGGGGTCAAGAGACCCAGTACTTC
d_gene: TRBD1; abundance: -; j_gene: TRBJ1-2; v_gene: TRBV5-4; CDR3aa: CASSLGGTGVGYGYTF; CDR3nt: TGTGCCAGCAGCTTGGGGGGAACAGGGGTCGGCTATGGCTACACCTTC
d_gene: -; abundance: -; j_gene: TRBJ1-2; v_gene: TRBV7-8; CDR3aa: CASRDSTVRGYTF; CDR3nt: TGTGCCAGCAGGGACAGTACGGTCCGGGGCTACACCTTC
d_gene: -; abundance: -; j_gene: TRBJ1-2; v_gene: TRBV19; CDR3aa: CASSPPKGENYGYTF; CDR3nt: TGTGCCAGTAGTCCGCCAAAGGGGGAGAACTATGGCTACACCTTC
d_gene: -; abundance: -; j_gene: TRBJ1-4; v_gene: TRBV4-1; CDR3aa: CASSQEGWPLNEKLFF; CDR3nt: TGCGCCAGCAGCCAAGAAGGTTGGCCACTTAATGAAAAACTGTTTTTT
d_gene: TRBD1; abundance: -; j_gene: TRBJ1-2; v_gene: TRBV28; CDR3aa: CASSLGTDPLGYTF; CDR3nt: TGTGCCAGCAGTTTAGGGACAGACCCCCTTGGCTACACCTTC
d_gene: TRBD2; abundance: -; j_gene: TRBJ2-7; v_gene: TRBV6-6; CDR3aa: CASSSWGGSAYEQYF; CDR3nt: TGTGCCAGCAGTTCTTGGGGCGGGAGTGCCTACGAGCAGTACTTC
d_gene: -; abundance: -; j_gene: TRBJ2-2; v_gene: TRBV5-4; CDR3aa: CASSREGAGELFF; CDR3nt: TGTGCCAGCAGCCGCGAGGGGGCCGGGGAGCTGTTTTTT
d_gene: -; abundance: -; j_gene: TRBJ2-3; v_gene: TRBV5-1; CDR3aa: CASSRVGPRTDTQYF; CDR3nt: TGCGCCAGCAGCCGAGTGGGCCCCCGCACAGATACGCAGTATTTT
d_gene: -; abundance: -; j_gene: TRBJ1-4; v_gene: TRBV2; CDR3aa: CASLRPGQGFEKLFF; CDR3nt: TGTGCCAGCCTTCGGCCGGGACAAGGCTTTGAAAAACTGTTTTTT
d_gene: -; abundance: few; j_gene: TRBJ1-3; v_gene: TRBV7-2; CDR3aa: CASSPLPGRLSGNTIYF; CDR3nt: TGTGCCAGCAGCCCGCTTCCAGGGAGATTATCTGGAAACACCATATATTTT
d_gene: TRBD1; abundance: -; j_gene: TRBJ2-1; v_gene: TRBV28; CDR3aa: CASISSPGQGYNEQFF; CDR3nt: TGTGCCAGCATTTCCTCGCCGGGACAGGGGTACAATGAGCAGTTCTTC
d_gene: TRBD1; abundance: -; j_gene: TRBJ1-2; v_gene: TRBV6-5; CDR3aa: CASSRDRGDYGNTF; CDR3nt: TGTGCCAGCAGTCGGGACAGGGGAGACTATGGCAACACTTTC
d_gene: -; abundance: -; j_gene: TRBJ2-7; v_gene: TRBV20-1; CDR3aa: CSAAKDYEQYF; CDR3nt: TGCAGTGCTGCTAAGGACTACGAGCAGTACTTC